These T cell receptor beta chains were read from a single sample in a study of OX40 agonist ivuxolimab in advanced cancers. The repertoire was sequenced with immunoSEQ multiplex PCR; TCRdb's copy has only in-frame clones and lacks some. The repertoire holds 12,000 or so clones, with roughly 84% as singletons. Sequencing was performed on CD4+ or CD8+ T cells sorted from blood, taken in a trial of the OX40 agonist ivuxolimab. The receptors stem from an adult with an advanced solid tumor such as melanoma, head and neck, liver or kidney cancer. CDR3s include the opening cysteine and the closing phenylalanine or tryptophan.

TRBJ2-7,TRBV5-1,CASSLGGRESYEQYF
TRBJ1-1,TRBV7-9,CASSFVPAEAFF
TRBJ2-7,TRBV6-5,CASSYGSGHNYEQYF
TRBJ1-2,TRBV27,CASSLSGTGESGYTF
TRBJ2-1,TRBV19,CASSPSLAGGFYNEQFF
TRBJ1-3,TRBV11-2,CASRPRGNSGNTIYF
TRBJ1-2,TRBV29-1,CSVDQGSGYTF
TRBJ2-3,TRBV19,CASSRQGVADTQYF
TRBJ2-7,TRBV7-9,CASSPTGSYEQYF
TRBJ1-6,TRBV5-8,CASSSSSGSPLHF